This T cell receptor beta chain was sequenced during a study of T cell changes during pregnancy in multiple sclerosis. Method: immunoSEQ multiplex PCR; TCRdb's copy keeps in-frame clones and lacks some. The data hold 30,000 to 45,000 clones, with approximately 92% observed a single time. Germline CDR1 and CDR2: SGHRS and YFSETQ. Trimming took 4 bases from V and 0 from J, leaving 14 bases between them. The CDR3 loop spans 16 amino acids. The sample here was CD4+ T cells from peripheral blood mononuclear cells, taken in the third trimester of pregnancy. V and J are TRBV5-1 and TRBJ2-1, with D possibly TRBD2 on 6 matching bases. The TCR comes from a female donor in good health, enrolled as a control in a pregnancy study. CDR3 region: CASSPDSGTSYNEQFF. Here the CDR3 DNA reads TGCGCCAGCAGCCCTGATAGCGGAACCTCCTACAATGAGCAGTTCTTC. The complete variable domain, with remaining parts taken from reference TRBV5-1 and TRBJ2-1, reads KAGVTQTPRYLIKTRGQQVTLSCSPISGHRSVSWYQQTPGQGLQFLFEYFSETQRNKGNFPGRFSGRQFSNSRSEMNVSTLELGDSALYLCASSPDSGTSYNEQFFGPGTRLTVL.